This TCR beta chain was identified in a study of T cells after yellow fever vaccination. Whole-study results and caveats: Repertoires sorted by FACS could include abundant clonotypes that are contaminants from the bulk population. Reappearance after the booster was observed for most primary-vaccination clones (roughly 97% CD4, almost 90% CD8).

On this clonotype: Its antigen is not known. The junction does not match germline at one end; this may be a read error.

CDR1 is SSHAT, CDR2 FNYEAQ, per germline (reference sequence). The CDR3 is made up of 15 amino acids. Template-switching 5'RACE yielded the TCR cDNA; a universal primer site and UMIs were added in the process. Using its own MiXCR run on the 5' RACE reads, TCRdb lists one record per CDR3 protein. The table includes almost 600,000 distinct CDR3 sequences, approximately 12% detected once. Sequencing used PBMCs, obtained on the day of the yellow fever booster vaccination. This rearrangement joins TRBV7-7 to TRBJ2-5, with 8 positions matching TRBD1. This TCR derives from a young man who received the YFV17D yellow fever vaccine. CDR3 coding DNA: TGTGCTAGCAGCTCAGACAGGGGACGGCAAGAGACCCAGTACTTC. Translating gives CASSSDRGRQETQYF.